This TCR beta chain was sequenced for a study of circulating and synovial CD4+ cells in juvenile arthritis. With V trimmed by 5 bases and J by 5 bases, 11 bases remained unmatched. Germline loops: CDR1 SGHTA, CDR2 FQGNSA. The CDR3 is made up of 16 amino acids. Assay used: immunoSEQ multiplex PCR; TCRdb lists only in-frame clones, some missing. Among 34,000 or so clones listed, about 94% were seen once. This receptor was identified in a human donor with juvenile idiopathic arthritis. The chain carries TRBV7-2 and TRBJ2-1; 8 positions match TRBD2. Sequencing was performed on CD4+ T cells from blood. CDR3 bases: TGTGCCAGCAGCCCTTCTGGTAGCGGGGTGGACAATGAGCAGTTCTTC. Its protein product is CASSPSGSGVDNEQFF.